One and the same sample provided the 8 T cell receptor beta chains below, sequenced in a study of T cell repertoires in breast cancer. The expanded emulsion RT-PCR method captured paired alpha and beta chains from CD8+ T cells. Blocking oligonucleotides added to a second nested PCR suppressed unpaired genes. One entry per CDR3 protein results from TCRdb running MiXCR on the emulsion pairing reads. The repertoire holds about 40,000 distinct CDR3 sequences, with roughly 42% as singletons. The source material was CD8+ T cells. These receptors originate from a pool of human donors with breast cancer or a healthy control (not recorded which).

The chain combines TRBV2 with TRBJ2-2; D unclear. Germline V gene sequence: CDR1 SNHLY, CDR2 FYNNEI. Trimming stripped 3 bases from V and 6 bases from J, with 14 bases between. The CDR3 length is 15 residues. Here the CDR3 reads CASSEMTSEAGELFF. Here the CDR3 DNA reads TGTGCCAGCAGTGAGATGACAAGCGAAGCCGGGGAGCTGTTTTTT.

This clonotype was detected ten times or more. The J gene is TRBJ2-3, the V gene TRBV6-1, with a weak D call TRBD2 (5 bases). This CDR3 is built from 14 residues. V was cut by 5 bases and J by 5 bases, with 14 bases left in between. Per germline, CDR1 MNHNS and CDR2 SASEGT. The DNA of the CDR3 is TGTGCCAGCAGTCCCCGCGGGTTCATAGATACGCAGTATTTT. This codes for CASSPRGFIDTQYF.

The rearrangement joins TRBV19 to TRBJ2-7; D is possibly TRBD1 (5 bases). The CDR3 is made up of 13 amino acids. V gave up 4 bases and J gave up 2 bases, with 9 bases separating them. Germline CDR1 reads LNHDA; CDR2 reads SQIVND (reference sequence). DNA for the CDR3: TGTGCCAGTAGTACCGGACAAACCTACGAGCAGTACTTC. It encodes CASSTGQTYEQYF. The full variable domain, in which reference TRBV19 and TRBJ2-7 provide the parts outside the CDR3, is DGGITQSPKYLFRKEGQNVTLSCEQNLNHDAMYWYRQDPGQGLRLIYYSQIVNDFQKGDIAEGYSVSREKKESFPLTVTSAQKNPTAFYLCASSTGQTYEQYFGPGTRLTVT.

This clonotype was recorded at least ten times. CDR3 protein: CASSNRDSNQPQHF. CDR3 coding DNA: TGTGCCAGCAGTAACCGGGACAGTAATCAGCCCCAGCATTTT. The chain links TRBV27 to TRBJ1-5; 7 bases match TRBD1. The CDR3 length is 14 residues. Germline V gene data show CDR1 as MNHEY and CDR2 as SMNVEV (reference sequence). Trimming cost V 5 bases and J 4 bases; bases outside gene matches: 5.

The chain carries TRBV6-2 or TRBV6-3 and TRBJ1-1; 8 bases agree with TRBD1. J gave up 5 bases and V 6 bases, and 14 bases lay outside the gene matches. Looked up from germline, CDR1 is MNHEY and CDR2 is SVGEGT. The CDR3 length is 16 residues. CDR3 protein: CASSASGGSRVTEAFF. In DNA form, the CDR3 reads TGTGCCAGCAGCGCTTCAGGGGGCAGTAGGGTTACTGAAGCTTTCTTT.

The V gene is TRBV19, the J gene TRBJ2-1; TRBD2 matches at 9 bases. The CDR3 length is 15 residues. Germline V gene data show CDR1 as LNHDA and CDR2 as SQIVND (reference sequence). Trimming cost V 5 bases and J 8 bases; bases outside gene matches: 10. CDR3 region: CASSSLEGLAYEQFF. The CDR3 DNA sequence: TGTGCCAGTAGTTCTCTGGAGGGACTAGCATATGAGCAGTTCTTC. Full variable domain (missing parts from reference TRBV19 and TRBJ2-1): DGGITQSPKYLFRKEGQNVTLSCEQNLNHDAMYWYRQDPGQGLRLIYYSQIVNDFQKGDIAEGYSVSREKKESFPLTVTSAQKNPTAFYLCASSSLEGLAYEQFFGPGTRLTVL.

This chain joins TRBV4-1 and TRBJ1-5; D remains unclear. The length of the CDR3 is 15 residues. Germline V gene sequence: CDR1 MGHRA, CDR2 YSYEKL. With 0 bases removed from V and 4 bases from J, the gap between germline ends came to 10 bases. The CDR3 sequence is CASSQEVTINQPQHF. The CDR3, as DNA: TGCGCCAGCAGCCAAGAAGTCACTATAAATCAGCCCCAGCATTTT.

This clonotype has just one count. The V gene is TRBV27, the J gene TRBJ1-4; a possible D gene is TRBD1 (5 bases). CDR3 length: 15 amino acids. Germline CDR1 MNHEY, CDR2 SMNVEV (reference sequence). The V end was cut by 8 bases, the J end by 9 bases, with 22 bases between. As DNA, the CDR3 is TGTGCCAGCTCCCGAGGGGTTTTGGGGAGTAAAAAACTGTTTTTT. Translating it yields CASSRGVLGSKKLFF.